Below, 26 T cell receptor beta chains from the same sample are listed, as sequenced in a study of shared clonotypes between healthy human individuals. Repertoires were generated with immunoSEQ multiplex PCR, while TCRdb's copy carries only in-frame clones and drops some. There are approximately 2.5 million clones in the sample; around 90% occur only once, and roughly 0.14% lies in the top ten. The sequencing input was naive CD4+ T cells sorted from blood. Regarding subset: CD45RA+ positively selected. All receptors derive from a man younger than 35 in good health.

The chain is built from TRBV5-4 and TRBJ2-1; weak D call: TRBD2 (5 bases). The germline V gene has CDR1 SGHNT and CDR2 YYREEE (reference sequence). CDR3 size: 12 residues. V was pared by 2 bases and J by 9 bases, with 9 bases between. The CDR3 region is CASSFERLEQFF. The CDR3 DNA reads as TGTGCCAGCAGCTTCGAGCGGCTTGAGCAGTTCTTC. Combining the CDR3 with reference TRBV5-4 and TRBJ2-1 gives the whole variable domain ETGVTQSPTHLIKTRGQQVTLRCSSQSGHNTVSWYQQALGQGPQFIFQYYREEENGRGNFPPRFSGLQFPNYSSELNVNALELDDSALYLCASSFERLEQFFGPGTRLTVL.

The CDR3 nucleotides read TGTGCCAGCAACCCTGGACAGGGTAGGACTGAAGCTTTCTTT. It is translated as CASNPGQGRTEAFF. The chain carries TRBV7-9 and TRBJ1-1; 8 bases match TRBD1. CDR3 length: 14 amino acids. With 7 bases clipped from V and 5 bases from J, the junction kept 9 bases outside the gene matches. Germline CDR1 is SEHNR and CDR2 is FQNEAQ (reference sequence).

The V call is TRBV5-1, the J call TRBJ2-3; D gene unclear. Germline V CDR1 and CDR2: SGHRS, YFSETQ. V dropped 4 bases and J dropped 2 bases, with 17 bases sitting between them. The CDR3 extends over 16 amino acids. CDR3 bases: TGCGCCAGCAGCGCGCGCAGCCGGGCCTACACAGATACGCAGTATTTT. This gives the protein CASSARSRAYTDTQYF.

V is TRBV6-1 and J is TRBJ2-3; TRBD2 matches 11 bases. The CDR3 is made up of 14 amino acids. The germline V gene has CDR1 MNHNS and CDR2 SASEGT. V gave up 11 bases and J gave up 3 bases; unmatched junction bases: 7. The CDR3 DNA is TGTGCCGGAGGGACTAGCGGCTTGACAGATACGCAGTATTTT. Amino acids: CAGGTSGLTDTQYF.

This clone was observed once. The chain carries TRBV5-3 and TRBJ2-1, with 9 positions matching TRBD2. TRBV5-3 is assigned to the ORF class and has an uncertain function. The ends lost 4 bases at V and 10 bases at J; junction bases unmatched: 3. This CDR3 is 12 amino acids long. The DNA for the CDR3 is TGTGCCAGAAGCCCGACTAGCGGAGAGCAGTTCTTC. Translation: CARSPTSGEQFF.

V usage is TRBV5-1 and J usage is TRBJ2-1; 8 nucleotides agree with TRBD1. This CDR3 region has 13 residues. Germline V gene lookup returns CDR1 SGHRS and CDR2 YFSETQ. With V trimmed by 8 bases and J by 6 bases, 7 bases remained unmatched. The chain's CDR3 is CASRPTGVNEQFF. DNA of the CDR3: TGCGCCAGTCGGCCGACAGGGGTCAATGAGCAGTTCTTC.

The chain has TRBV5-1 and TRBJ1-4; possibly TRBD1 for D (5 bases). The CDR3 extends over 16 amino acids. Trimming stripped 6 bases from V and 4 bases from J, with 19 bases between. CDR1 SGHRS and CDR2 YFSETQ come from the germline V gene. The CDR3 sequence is CASTYGKDSINEKLFF. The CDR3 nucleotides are TGCGCCAGCACCTACGGGAAAGACAGCATTAATGAAAAACTGTTTTTT.

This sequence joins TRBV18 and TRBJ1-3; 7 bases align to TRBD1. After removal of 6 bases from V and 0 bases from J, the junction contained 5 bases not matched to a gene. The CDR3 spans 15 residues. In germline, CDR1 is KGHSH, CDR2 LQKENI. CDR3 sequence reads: CASSAGTASGNTIYF. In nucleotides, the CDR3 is TGTGCCAGCTCGGCGGGGACAGCCTCTGGAAACACCATATATTTT. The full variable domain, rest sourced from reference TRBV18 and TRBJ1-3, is NAGVMQNPRHLVRRRGQEARLRCSPMKGHSHVYWYRQLPEEGLKFMVYLQKENIIDESGMPKERFSAEFPKEGPSILRIQQVVRGDSAAYFCASSAGTASGNTIYFGEGSWLTVV.

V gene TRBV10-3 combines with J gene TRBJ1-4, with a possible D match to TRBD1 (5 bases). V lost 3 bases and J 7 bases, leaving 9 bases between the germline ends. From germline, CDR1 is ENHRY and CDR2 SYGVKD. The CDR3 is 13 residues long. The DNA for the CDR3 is TGTGCCATCAGTGATGGGGACGGTGAAAAACTGTTTTTT. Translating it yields CAISDGDGEKLFF.

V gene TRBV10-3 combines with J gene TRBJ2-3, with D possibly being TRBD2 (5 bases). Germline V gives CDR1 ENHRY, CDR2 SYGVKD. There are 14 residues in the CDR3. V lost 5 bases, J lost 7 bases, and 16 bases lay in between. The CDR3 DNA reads TGTGCCATCAGTTGGACTGAATTTGGGAATACGCAGTATTTT. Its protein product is CAISWTEFGNTQYF.

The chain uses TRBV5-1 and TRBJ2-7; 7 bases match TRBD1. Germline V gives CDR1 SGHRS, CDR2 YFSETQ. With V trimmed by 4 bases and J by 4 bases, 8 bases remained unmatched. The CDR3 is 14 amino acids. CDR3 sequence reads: CASSLIGGGYEQYF. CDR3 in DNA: TGCGCCAGCAGCCTTATAGGGGGCGGGTACGAGCAGTACTTC.

The CDR3 DNA sequence: TGTGCCAGCAGCTGGGGAGACAGGGGTGAAGAGACCCAGTACTTC. It encodes CASSWGDRGEETQYF. This rearrangement joins TRBV5-8 to TRBJ2-5; 8 nucleotides line up with TRBD1. The CDR3 consists of 15 residues. CDR1 and CDR2 from the germline V gene are SGHTS and YDEGEE. Trimming removed 3 bases from V and 3 bases from J; junction bases left unmatched: 7.

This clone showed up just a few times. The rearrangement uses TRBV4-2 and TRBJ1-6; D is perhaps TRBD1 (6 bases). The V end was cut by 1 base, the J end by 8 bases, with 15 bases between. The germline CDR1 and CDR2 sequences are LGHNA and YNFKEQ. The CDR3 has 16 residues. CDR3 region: CASSQGTGRGDSPLHF. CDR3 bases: TGTGCCAGCAGCCAAGGCACAGGGCGCGGGGATTCACCCCTCCACTTT.

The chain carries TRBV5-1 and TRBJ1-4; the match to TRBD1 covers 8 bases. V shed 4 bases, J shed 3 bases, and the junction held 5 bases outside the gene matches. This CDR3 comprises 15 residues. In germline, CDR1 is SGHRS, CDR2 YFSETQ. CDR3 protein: CASSERTGPNEKLFF. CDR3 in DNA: TGCGCCAGCAGCGAAAGGACAGGGCCTAATGAAAAACTGTTTTTT.

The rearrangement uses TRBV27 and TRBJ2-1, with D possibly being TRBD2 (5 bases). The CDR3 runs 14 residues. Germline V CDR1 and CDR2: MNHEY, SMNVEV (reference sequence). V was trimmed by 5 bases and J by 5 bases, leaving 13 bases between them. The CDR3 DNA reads TGTGCCAGCAGTCCCCGGGATAAACACAATGAGCAGTTCTTC. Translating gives CASSPRDKHNEQFF.

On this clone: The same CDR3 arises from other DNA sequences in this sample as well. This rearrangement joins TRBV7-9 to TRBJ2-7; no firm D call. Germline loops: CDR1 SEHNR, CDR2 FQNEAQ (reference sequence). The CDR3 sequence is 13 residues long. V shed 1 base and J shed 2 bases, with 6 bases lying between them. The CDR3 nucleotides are TGTGCCAGCAGCTTAGTTGGGACCTACGAGCAGTACTTC. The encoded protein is CASSLVGTYEQYF.

CDR3 DNA: TGTGCCAGCAGCTTAAGGGCGTCGAACACTGAAGCTTTCTTT. Its translation is CASSLRASNTEAFF. The chain employs TRBV7-2 and TRBJ1-1; D is ambiguous. Trimming cost V 2 bases and J 1 base, with 8 bases left between them. The CDR3 runs 14 residues. CDR1 and CDR2 (germline): SGHTA, FQGNSA. Together with reference TRBV7-2 and TRBJ1-1, the CDR3 gives the full variable domain: GAGVSQSPSNKVTEKGKDVELRCDPISGHTALYWYRQSLGQGLEFLIYFQGNSAPDKSGLPSDRFSAERTGGSVSTLTIQRTQQEDSAVYLCASSLRASNTEAFFGQGTRLTVV.

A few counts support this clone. The CDR3 region is CASSSGLAATDTQYF. The CDR3, as DNA: TGTGCCAGCAGCTCGGGACTAGCGGCCACAGATACGCAGTATTTT. The V call is TRBV7-6, the J call TRBJ2-3; 11 positions agree with TRBD2. The germline V gene has CDR1 SGHVS and CDR2 FNYEAQ. J gave up 2 bases and V 4 bases, and 2 bases lay outside the gene matches. The CDR3 is 15 residues long. Full variable domain (outside the CDR3, taken from reference TRBV7-6 and TRBJ2-3): GAGVSQSPRYKVTKRGQDVALRCDPISGHVSLYWYRQALGQGPEFLTYFNYEAQQDKSGLPNDRFSAERPEGSISTLTIQRTEQRDSAMYRCASSSGLAATDTQYFGPGTRLTVL.

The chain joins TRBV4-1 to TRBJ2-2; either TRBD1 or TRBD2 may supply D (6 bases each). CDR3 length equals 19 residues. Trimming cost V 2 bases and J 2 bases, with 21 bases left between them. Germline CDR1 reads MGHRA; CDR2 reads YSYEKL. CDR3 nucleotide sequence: TGCGCCAGCAGCCAACAGTACGCGTTGGAGGGGGGCAACACCGGGGAGCTGTTTTTT. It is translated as CASSQQYALEGGNTGELFF.

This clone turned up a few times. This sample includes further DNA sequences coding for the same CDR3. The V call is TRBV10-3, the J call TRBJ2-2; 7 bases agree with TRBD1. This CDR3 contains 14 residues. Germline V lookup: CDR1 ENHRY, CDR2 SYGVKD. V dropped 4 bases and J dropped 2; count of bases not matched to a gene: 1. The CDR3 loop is CAISGTGNTGELFF. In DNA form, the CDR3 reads TGTGCCATCAGTGGGACAGGTAACACCGGGGAGCTGTTTTTT.

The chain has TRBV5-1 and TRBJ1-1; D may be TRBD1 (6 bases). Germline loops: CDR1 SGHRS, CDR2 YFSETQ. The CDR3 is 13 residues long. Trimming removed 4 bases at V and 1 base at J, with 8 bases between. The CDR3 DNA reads TGCGCCAGCAGCGGGGGACAGAACACTGAAGCTTTCTTT. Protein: CASSGGQNTEAFF.

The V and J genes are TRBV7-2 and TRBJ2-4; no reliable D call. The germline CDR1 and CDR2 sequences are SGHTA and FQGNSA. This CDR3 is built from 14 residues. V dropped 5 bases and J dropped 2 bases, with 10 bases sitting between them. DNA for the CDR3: TGTGCCAGCAGCCCGACGGGCACCAAAAACATTCAGTACTTC. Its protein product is CASSPTGTKNIQYF.

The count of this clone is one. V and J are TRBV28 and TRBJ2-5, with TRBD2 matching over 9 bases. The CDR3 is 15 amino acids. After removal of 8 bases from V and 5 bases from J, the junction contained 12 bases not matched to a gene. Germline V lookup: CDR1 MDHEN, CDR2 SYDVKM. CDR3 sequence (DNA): TGTGCCAGCTCCCTGGCGGCTAGCGGGGTGGAGACCCAGTACTTC. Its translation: CASSLAASGVETQYF.

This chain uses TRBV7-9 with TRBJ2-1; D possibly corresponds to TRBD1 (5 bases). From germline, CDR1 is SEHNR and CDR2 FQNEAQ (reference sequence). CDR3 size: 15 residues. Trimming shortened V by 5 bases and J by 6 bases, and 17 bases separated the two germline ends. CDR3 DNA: TGTGCCAGCAGCAGATTAGGGGCCGTCGGCAATGAGCAGTTCTTC. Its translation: CASSRLGAVGNEQFF.

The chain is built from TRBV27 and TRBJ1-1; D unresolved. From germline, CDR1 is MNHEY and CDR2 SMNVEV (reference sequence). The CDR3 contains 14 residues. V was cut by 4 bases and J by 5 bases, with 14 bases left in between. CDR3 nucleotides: TGTGCCAGCAGTTCCCCCCGCTTGAGGACTGAAGCTTTCTTT. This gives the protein CASSSPRLRTEAFF.

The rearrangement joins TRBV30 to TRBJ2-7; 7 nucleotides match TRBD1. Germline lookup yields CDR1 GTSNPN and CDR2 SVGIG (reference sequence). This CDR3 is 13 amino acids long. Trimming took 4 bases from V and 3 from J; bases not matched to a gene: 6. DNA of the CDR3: TGTGCCTGGAATCTAGGACAGGACTACGAGCAGTACTTC. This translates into CAWNLGQDYEQYF.